The 26 T cell receptor beta chains presented below share a single source sample, sequenced in a study of blood T cells in healthy people across ages (dated by TCRdb to between 2014 and 2017). Library preparation was by 5' RACE. The run used an Illumina HiSeq 2500. A second PCR of roughly 6 to 11 cycles was performed with a sample-barcoded 5' primer and a J-beta primer mix. TCRdb passed the public sequencing reads through fastp at Q25 and MiXCR, retaining productive beta sequences. Each CDR3 protein gets just one entry, which takes the most common genes and DNA from the rows behind it. The sample table holds roughly 2 million distinct CDR3 sequences, of which about 50% were seen once. In total, the top ten clones hold over 2% of the sample. Sample: blood. The receptors originated from a woman between 35 and 50 years old in good health.

This chain joins TRBV6-5 and TRBJ2-1, with 10 bases fitting TRBD2. This CDR3 contains 15 residues. Germline V CDR1 and CDR2: MNHEY, SVGAGI. J gave up 6 bases and V 5 bases, and 7 bases lay outside the gene matches. The CDR3 region is CASSSSGGLPNEQFF. In nucleotides, the CDR3 is TGTGCCAGCAGTAGTAGCGGGGGGCTCCCCAATGAGCAGTTCTTC.

V and J are TRBV29-1 and TRBJ2-7, with 11 nucleotides matching TRBD1. The CDR3 runs to 12 residues. Germline V CDR1 and CDR2: SQVTM, ANQGSEA. Losses at the gene ends were 5 bases for V and 6 bases for J; bases not matched to a gene: 3. Here the CDR3 DNA reads TGCAGCGTTTGGACAGGGGGCCCCGAGCAGTACTTC. Its translation: CSVWTGGPEQYF.

This chain joins TRBV6-2 or TRBV6-3 and TRBJ2-7; 9 bases line up with TRBD1. This CDR3 has 14 amino acids. CDR1 MNHEY and CDR2 SVGEGT come from the germline V gene. Trimming cost V 5 bases and J 5 bases; bases outside gene matches: 7. The CDR3 reads CASSNPGTGNEQYF. The CDR3 DNA is TGTGCCAGCAGTAACCCAGGGACAGGGAACGAGCAGTACTTC.

The chain is built from TRBV9 and TRBJ1-5; D gene unclear. V was clipped by 5 bases and J by 1 base, with 7 bases between them. The CDR3 is 13 residues long. Germline V gene data show CDR1 as SGDLS and CDR2 as YYNGEE. The CDR3 is CASSDNSNQPQHF. CDR3 nucleotides: TGTGCCAGCAGTGACAACAGCAATCAGCCCCAGCATTTT.

This clonotype was observed a few times. The V gene is TRBV12-3 or TRBV12-4, the J gene TRBJ2-5; 8 positions agree with TRBD2. CDR3 length equals 14 residues. V was clipped by 3 bases and J by 3 bases; unmatched bases: 3. The CDR3 DNA follows: TGTGCCAGCAGTTTTCGGGAGGGGGAAGAGACCCAGTACTTC. Its protein is CASSFREGEETQYF.

The chain recombines TRBV19 with TRBJ2-1; TRBD1 or TRBD2 may be the D gene (5 bases each). The CDR3 consists of 12 residues. With 8 bases removed from V and 8 bases from J, the gap between germline ends came to 13 bases. Germline CDR1 LNHDA, CDR2 SQIVND (reference sequence). This CDR3 reads CASLGERYEQFF. The DNA of the CDR3 is TGTGCCAGTTTGGGGGAACGTTATGAGCAGTTCTTC.

This chain uses TRBV6-2 or TRBV6-3 with TRBJ2-4; D not resolved. The germline V gene encodes CDR1 MNHEY and CDR2 SVGEGT. CDR3 size: 16 residues. Deletions cut 0 bases from V and 6 bases from J, with 15 bases between. CDR3 in DNA: TGTGCCAGCAGTTACTCGGCCCCACCTATCGGAAACATTCAGTACTTC. This sequence encodes CASSYSAPPIGNIQYF.

The chain has TRBV21-1 and TRBJ2-7; TRBD1 is the table's D call and was not checked against the DNA. TRBV21-1 represents a pseudogene. The CDR3 loop spans 14 amino acids. The chain's CDR3 is CASAGGQADYEQYF. The CDR3 DNA reads TGTGCCAGCGCGGGGGGACAGGCAGACTACGAGCAGTACTTC.

The V call is TRBV20-1, the J call TRBJ2-1; weak D call: TRBD2 (5 bases). Trimming removed 4 bases at V and 6 bases at J, with 16 bases between. Germline V gene sequence: CDR1 DFQATT, CDR2 SNEGSKA (reference sequence). The CDR3 consists of 14 residues. Here the CDR3 reads CSAKLRRLANEQFF. The CDR3 DNA follows: TGCAGTGCTAAACTACGCCGCCTAGCCAATGAGCAGTTCTTC.

This clonotype showed up just a few times. The chain couples TRBV7-6 to TRBJ1-2; 8 bases fit TRBD1. CDR3 length equals 15 residues. With 0 bases clipped from V and 8 bases from J, the junction kept 8 bases outside the gene matches. The germline V gene encodes CDR1 SGHVS and CDR2 FNYEAQ. The CDR3 protein is CASSLASTGGIGYTF. The CDR3 region has the DNA TGTGCCAGCAGCTTAGCGTCAACAGGGGGGATAGGCTACACCTTC.

This clonotype has a handful of counts. The J gene is TRBJ1-4, the V gene TRBV6-1; D call uncertain. Per the germline V gene, CDR1 is MNHNS and CDR2 is SASEGT. V was clipped by 6 bases and J by 0 bases, with 8 bases between them. This CDR3 comprises 14 residues. The CDR3 protein is CASRLLATNEKLFF. CDR3 coding DNA: TGTGCCAGCAGACTCCTAGCAACTAATGAAAAACTGTTTTTT.

The J gene is TRBJ2-7, the V gene TRBV18, with 7 bases that match TRBD1. The J call may be incorrect, as the DNA end agrees better with TRBJ2-5. The germline V gene encodes CDR1 KGHSH and CDR2 LQKENI. CDR3 size: 14 residues. CDR3 nucleotide sequence: TGTGCCAGCTCAATGGACAGGATCCAAGAGACCCAGTACTTC. It translates to CASSMDRIQETQYF.

The sample holds a few counts of this clonotype. A clone one base away is much larger, so this may be a read error. This chain joins TRBV7-8 and TRBJ2-5, with D hard to call. Trimming removed 5 bases at V and 0 bases at J, with 7 bases between. The CDR3 covers 13 residues. From germline, CDR1 is SGHVS and CDR2 FQNEAQ. The CDR3 spells CASSQVHQETQYF. The DNA of the CDR3 is TGTGCCAGCAGCCAAGTACACCAAGAGACCCAGTACTTC.

This clonotype was seen only a few times. A read error may produce the germline difference seen at one junction end. The rearrangement uses TRBV28 and TRBJ1-6; D is perhaps TRBD1 (6 bases). The length of the CDR3 is 15 residues. The germline gives CDR1 MDHEN, CDR2 SYDVKM. This CDR3 reads CASSNQDRHNSPLHF. The CDR3 DNA sequence: TGTGCCAGCAGCAATCAGGACAGACATAATTCGCCCCTCCACTTT.

The CDR3, as DNA: TGTGCCAGCAATGGCCGGGGACCTTCCTACGAGCAGTACTTC. Its protein product is CASNGRGPSYEQYF. The chain recombines TRBV14 with TRBJ2-7; D possibly uses TRBD1 or TRBD2 (5 bases each). CDR3 length: 14 residues. Germline values: CDR1 SGHDN, CDR2 FVKESK. V was clipped by 7 bases and J by 1 base, with 14 bases between them.

Turning to this clonotype: Mismatch with germline at one junction end may stem from a read error. The chain couples TRBV12-3 or TRBV12-4 to TRBJ1-6; 10 nucleotides match TRBD1. CDR3 length: 18 amino acids. CDR3 DNA: TGTGGCAGCAGTCTCAGACAGGGGGCAAGCTCCTATAGTTCACCCCTCCACTTT. Translating it yields CGSSLRQGASSYSSPLHF.

CDR3 residues: CASSLGGLVTEAFF. In DNA form, the CDR3 reads TGTGCCAGCAGTTTAGGGGGGCTAGTAACTGAAGCTTTCTTT. V usage is TRBV12-3 or TRBV12-4 and J usage is TRBJ1-1; weak D call: TRBD1 (6 bases). The V and J ends lost 1 base and 5 bases respectively, with 11 bases between them. The CDR3 is 14 residues long.

The sample holds many counts of this clonotype. The chain combines TRBV29-1 with TRBJ2-7; TRBD1 matches at 10 bases. Germline V gene lookup returns CDR1 SQVTM and CDR2 ANQGSEA. The length of the CDR3 is 12 residues. With 7 bases clipped from V and 3 bases from J, the junction kept 3 bases outside the gene matches. This chain's CDR3 is CSGRDRGYEQYF. CDR3 coding DNA: TGCAGCGGCCGGGACAGGGGCTACGAGCAGTACTTC.

The chain couples TRBV12-3 or TRBV12-4 to TRBJ1-2; 11 positions agree with TRBD1. V gave up 5 bases and J gave up 13 bases; unmatched junction bases: 9. This CDR3 is 13 amino acids long. CDR3 protein: CASSKRDRGDITF. The CDR3 DNA reads TGTGCCAGCAGTAAACGGGACAGGGGGGATATCACCTTC.

The V call is TRBV10-3, the J call TRBJ2-1, with 11 positions matching TRBD2. The germline CDR1 and CDR2 sequences are ENHRY and SYGVKD. The J segment lost 4 bases and the V segment lost 6 bases, leaving 5 bases of the junction unmatched. The CDR3 has 15 residues. As DNA, the CDR3 is TGTGCCATCAGCCCACTAGCGGGGGTTTACAATGAGCAGTTCTTC. It specifies CAISPLAGVYNEQFF.

The chain uses TRBV28 and TRBJ1-5; TRBD1 matches 7 bases. This CDR3 is 12 amino acids long. V was clipped by 5 bases and J by 12 bases; unmatched bases: 7. CDR1 and CDR2 (germline): MDHEN, SYDVKM. The CDR3 DNA follows: TGTGCCAGCAGTCTCGCGACAGGGTTCCAGCATTTT. This translates into CASSLATGFQHF.

The V call is TRBV6-5, the J call TRBJ1-4, with D perhaps matching TRBD1 (6 bases). Trimming left V 1 base short and J 4 bases short, with 13 bases between. The CDR3 runs 16 residues. Germline CDR1 and CDR2: MNHEY and SVGAGI. CDR3 in DNA: TGTGCCAGCAGTTACTGGGGGGGGCAGGGTAATGAAAAACTGTTTTTT. Translated: CASSYWGGQGNEKLFF.

The chain carries TRBV28 and TRBJ2-7, with 8 bases lining up with TRBD2. Germline CDR1 is MDHEN and CDR2 is SYDVKM. This CDR3 region has 15 residues. V was pared by 8 bases and J by 0 bases, with 9 bases of the junction left unmatched. CDR3 bases: TGTGCCAGCGGCTCGGCCGGGGGGGGCTCCTACGAGCAGTACTTC. Protein sequence: CASGSAGGGSYEQYF.

The CDR3 coding sequence is TGTGCCAGCAGCTTGCAGGGTTTCGCCAATGAGCAGTTCTTC. This translates into CASSLQGFANEQFF. This chain uses TRBV7-2 with TRBJ2-1; D possibly corresponds to TRBD1 (5 bases). CDR1 is SGHTA, CDR2 FQGNSA, per germline. The germline V and J ends were trimmed by 3 bases and 6 bases, with 12 bases remaining between them. The CDR3 is 14 residues long.

The chain links TRBV12-3 or TRBV12-4 to TRBJ1-2, with TRBD1 matching 7 bases. Germline trimming cut 4 bases from V and 8 bases from J; bases unmatched to any gene: 7. There are 13 residues in the CDR3. CDR3 DNA sequence: TGTGCCAGCAGTTCCCTCCGACAGGGAGGCTACACCTTC. Protein product: CASSSLRQGGYTF.

The chain recombines TRBV29-1 with TRBJ2-4; D possibly corresponds to TRBD1 (5 bases). V lost 6 bases and J 1 base, leaving 16 bases between the germline ends. Per germline, CDR1 SQVTM and CDR2 ANQGSEA. The CDR3 is 15 amino acids. The CDR3 here is CSVGPQGAAKNIQYF. CDR3 DNA: TGCAGCGTGGGGCCGCAGGGCGCGGCCAAAAACATTCAGTACTTC.